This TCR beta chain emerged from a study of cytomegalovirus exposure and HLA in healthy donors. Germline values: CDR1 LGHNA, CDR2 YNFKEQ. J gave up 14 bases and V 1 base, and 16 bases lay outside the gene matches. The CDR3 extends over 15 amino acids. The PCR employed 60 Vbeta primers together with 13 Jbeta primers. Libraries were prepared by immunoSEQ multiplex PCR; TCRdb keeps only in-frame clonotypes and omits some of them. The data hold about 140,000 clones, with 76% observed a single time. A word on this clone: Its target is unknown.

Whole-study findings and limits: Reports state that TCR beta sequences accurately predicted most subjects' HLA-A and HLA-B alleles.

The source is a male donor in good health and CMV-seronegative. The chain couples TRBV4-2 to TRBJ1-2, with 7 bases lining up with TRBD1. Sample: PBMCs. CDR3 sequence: CASSQVAGQVARRTF. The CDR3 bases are TGTGCCAGCAGCCAAGTTGCTGGACAGGTGGCACGGAGAACCTTC.